This TCR beta chain derives from a study of quantifying T cell responses using KT2 cells. Study information: TCR alpha and beta constant-region primers primed reverse transcription of RNA. Under optimum conditions, T4 ligation efficiency was estimated at more than 8.5%. The second PCR ran as a qPCR until a predetermined fluorescence threshold was reached. Study-wide results and limits: Counts of KT2 alpha and beta sequences rose linearly with the number of KT2 cells added.

The CDR3 extends over 16 amino acids. The J segment lost 4 bases and the V segment lost 4 bases, leaving 12 bases of the junction unmatched. CDR1 is SGHTA and CDR2 is FQGNSA in the germline V gene. The cDNA 3' end received a ligated oligonucleotide with a UMI. The first PCR ran about 4 cycles with an equimolar RC1.1 and RC1.2 beta primer mix. Using its own MiXCR run on the UMI-ligation and nested PCR reads, TCRdb lists one record per CDR3 protein. The sample includes about 32,000 distinct CDR3 sequences, 7.3% of them seen just once. This clonotype was observed many times. Its antigen is currently unknown.

The specimen was PBMCs spiked with cells of the T cell clone KT2. This clonotype was obtained from a human donor. The V and J genes are TRBV7-2 and TRBJ1-1; the match to TRBD1 covers 7 bases. The CDR3 protein is CASSSDVRAGGTEAFF. The CDR3 DNA follows: TGTGCCAGCAGCTCCGATGTTAGGGCAGGGGGCACTGAAGCTTTCTTT.